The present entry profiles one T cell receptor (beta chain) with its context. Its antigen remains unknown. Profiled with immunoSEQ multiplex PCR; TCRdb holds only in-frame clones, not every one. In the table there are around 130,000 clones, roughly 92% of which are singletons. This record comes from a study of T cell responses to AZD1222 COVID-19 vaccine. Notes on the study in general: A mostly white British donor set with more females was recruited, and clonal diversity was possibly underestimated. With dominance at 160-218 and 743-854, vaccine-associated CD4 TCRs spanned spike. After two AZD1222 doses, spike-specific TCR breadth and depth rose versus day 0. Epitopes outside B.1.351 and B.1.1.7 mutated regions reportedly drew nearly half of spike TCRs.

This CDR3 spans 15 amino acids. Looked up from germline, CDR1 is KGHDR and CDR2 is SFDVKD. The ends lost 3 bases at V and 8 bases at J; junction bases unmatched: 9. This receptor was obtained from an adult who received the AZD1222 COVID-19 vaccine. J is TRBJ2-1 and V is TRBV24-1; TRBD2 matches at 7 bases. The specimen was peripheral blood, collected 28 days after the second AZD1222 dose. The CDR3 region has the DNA TGTGCCACCAGTGATGCAGCGGGAACTCCGCATGAGCAGTTCTTC. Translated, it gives CATSDAAGTPHEQFF.